This T cell receptor (beta chain) was retrieved from a study of identical twins. Study-wide results and limits: Insertions were fewer in abundant cord blood beta clonotypes, whereas memory repertoires showed none of this pattern. The authors drew conclusions from cross-sectional statistical analysis rather than following the same donors. Models predicted less out-of-frame TCR alpha sharing in monozygotic twins than was found.

Note on this clonotype: Its specificity is not known. A much larger clone differs from this one at a single base, so this may be a read error.

This CDR3 spans 15 amino acids. Germline V gene data show CDR1 as ENHRY and CDR2 as SYGVKD. A universal primer site was created by template switching, with the cDNA bearing unique molecular identifiers. MiXCR was run by TCRdb on the 5' RACE reads, yielding one entry per CDR3 protein. The data contain some 1,600,000 distinct CDR3 sequences, roughly 35% of them singletons. Sequences were obtained from cord blood. The source of this sequence is a newborn girl in good health. This chain connects TRBV10-3 to TRBJ2-1; a weak D match, TRBD2 (5 bases). The CDR3 bases are TGTGCCATCTCGTCCCAGCGGAGCTCCCACAATGAGCAGTTCTTC. It specifies CAISSQRSSHNEQFF.